This entry is about one T cell receptor beta chain. This entry comes from a study of blood T cell repertoires in COVID-19. Study-level information: COVID-19 samples, acute and convalescent, were from the United States, Italy and Spain.

From germline, CDR1 is KGHDR and CDR2 SFDVKD. V shed 2 bases and J shed 0 bases, with 19 bases lying between them. The CDR3 extends over 19 amino acids. As handled by the study authors: By means of reference gene primer amplification, nucleated cell counts were estimated. TCRdb's table, derived via immunoSEQ multiplex PCR, lists solely in-frame clones and lacks some. V and J calls and clone size come straight from that table; D and trimming were deduced from the DNA. The table lists some 190,000 clones, around 90% of them singletons. V is TRBV24-1 and J is TRBJ1-5, with TRBD1 as a possible D gene (5 bases). Material for sequencing was peripheral blood. This TCR derives from a man between 18 and 35 years old with active or convalescent COVID-19. In DNA form, the CDR3 reads TGTGCCACCAGTGATTCCAGGGCAATCTCAGGGCTTAGCAATCAGCCCCAGCATTTT. This encodes CATSDSRAISGLSNQPQHF.